The TCR beta chain described here comes from a study of shared clonotypes between healthy human individuals. Findings of the study overall: Sequencing depth was predicted to influence how clonotypes are shared among donors.

CDR1 and CDR2 from the germline V gene are SGDLS and YYNGEE. Unmatched junction bases numbered 5, after V lost 4 bases and J lost 2 bases. This CDR3 is 15 amino acids long. On this clone itself: Its antigen remains unknown. Within the sample, other DNA sequences also encode this same CDR3.

The table came from immunoSEQ multiplex PCR; TCRdb's copy has only in-frame clones and leaves some out. Counted here are around 2.5 million clones, 80% to 95% occurring once; the ten biggest clones make up 0.36%. The TCR comes from a man between 18 and 35 years old in good health. Some clones in this sample may be carry-over from other donors' samples. Material for sequencing was naive CD4+ T cells from PBMCs. The subset here: CD45RA+ positively selected. The V and J genes are TRBV9 and TRBJ2-2; 7 bases are a match to TRBD2. The DNA for the CDR3 is TGTGCCAGCAGCCTGAGCGGGGCCAACACCGGGGAGCTGTTTTTT. It translates to CASSLSGANTGELFF.